This T cell receptor (beta chain) was observed in a study of T cell repertoires in cytomegalovirus infection. Study overall: Indicated by public TCR beta signatures were CMV infection and matching HLA type. The study, taken as a whole, reports: Ex vivo responses were dominated by HLA-C-restricted CMV-specific TCR beta clonotypes.

Between the trimmed V and J ends, which lost 1 base and 3 bases, there was a span of 4 bases. This CDR3 spans 12 amino acids. Germline V gene sequence: CDR1 MDHEN, CDR2 SYDVKM. TCRdb analysed the reads with MiXCR anew, one entry per CDR3 protein. The table lists approximately 49,000 distinct CDR3 sequences, about a fifth of them singletons. This clonotype was seen only a few times. What it binds is unknown. The sample was CD8+ T cells from cultured PBMCs, taken from culture after CMV antigen stimulation. The chain uses TRBV28 and TRBJ2-7, with D unclear. The receptor was derived from a human donor in good health (CMV status not recorded). Some clones in this sample may be carry-over from other donors' samples. The CDR3 spells CASSLFHYEQYF. CDR3 coding DNA: TGTGCCAGCAGTTTATTTCACTACGAGCAGTACTTC.